Below, one T cell receptor (beta chain) is given with its context. Its target is not known. The V end lost 1 base, the J end lost 2 bases, and 18 bases lay between the germline ends. CDR1 is LGHNA and CDR2 is YNFKEQ in the germline V gene. CDR3 length: 18 residues. Purity (above 98%) was reached by all sorted populations. The data were taken from a study of beta chain features in type 1 diabetes. About the study: There was similarity between patients and healthy donors in age, gender and cell yields.

Study outcomes and limitations: Moderate yet significant TCRB CDR3 shortening was seen in Type 1 diabetes patients in all four CD4+ subsets. Healthy donors had naive, central memory and Treg TCRB repertoires that appeared less similar than those seen among patients.

Every bit of the isolated RNA underwent reverse transcription, so sequencing read expressed TCRB transcripts. The data were produced by immunoSEQ multiplex PCR, yet TCRdb's version contains in-frame clones alone and is incomplete. The table records 130,000 to 150,000 clones, about 51% of them present only once. The clonotype was recovered from a man younger than 35 in good health. Source material: Tregs from blood. This chain uses TRBV4-2 with TRBJ2-4, with D tentatively TRBD2 (7 bases). Written as DNA, the CDR3 is TGTGCCAGCAGCCAAGTCCCCCGGGGGGCCCGGACCAAAAACATTCAGTACTTC. Protein sequence: CASSQVPRGARTKNIQYF.